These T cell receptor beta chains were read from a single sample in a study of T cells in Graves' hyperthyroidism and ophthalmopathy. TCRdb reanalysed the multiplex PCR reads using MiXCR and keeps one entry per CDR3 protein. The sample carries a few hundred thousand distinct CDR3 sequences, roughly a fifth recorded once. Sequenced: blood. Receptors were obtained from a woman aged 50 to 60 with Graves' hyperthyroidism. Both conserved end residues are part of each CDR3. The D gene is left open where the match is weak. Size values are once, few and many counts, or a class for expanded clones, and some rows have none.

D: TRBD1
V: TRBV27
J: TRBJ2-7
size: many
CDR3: CASKHTDRGIRNEQYF
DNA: TGTGCCAGCAAACACACCGACAGGGGTATTCGAAACGAGCAGTACTTC

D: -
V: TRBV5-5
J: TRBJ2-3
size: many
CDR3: CASSLGTHTDTQYF
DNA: TGTGCCAGCAGCCTAGGTACGCACACAGATACGCAGTATTTT

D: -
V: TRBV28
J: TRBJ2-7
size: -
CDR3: CASGKTGQTYEQYF
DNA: TGTGCCAGCGGAAAAACAGGGCAGACCTACGAGCAGTACTTC

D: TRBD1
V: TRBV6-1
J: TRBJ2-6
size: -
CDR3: CASSDRDSSSGANVLTF
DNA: TGTGCCAGCAGTGACAGGGACAGTTCGTCTGGGGCCAACGTCCTGACTTTC

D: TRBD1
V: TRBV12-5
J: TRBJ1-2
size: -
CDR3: CASGYSTGLRGYTF
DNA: TGTGCTAGTGGTTACTCGACAGGGCTACGCGGCTACACCTTC

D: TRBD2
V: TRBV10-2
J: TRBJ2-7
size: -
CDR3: CASTTSLAGAYEQYF
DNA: TGCGCCAGCACCACATCACTAGCGGGTGCCTACGAGCAGTACTTC

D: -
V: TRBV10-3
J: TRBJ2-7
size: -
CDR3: CAISGGRVSYEQYF
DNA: TGTGCCATCAGTGGGGGCAGGGTATCCTACGAGCAGTACTTC

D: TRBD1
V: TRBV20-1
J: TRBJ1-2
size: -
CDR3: CSARENRGYYGYTF
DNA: TGCAGTGCTAGAGAGAACAGGGGTTACTATGGCTACACCTTC

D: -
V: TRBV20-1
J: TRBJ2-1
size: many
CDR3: CSARRGTKTYNEQFF
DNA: TGCAGTGCTAGGCGCGGGACAAAAACCTACAATGAGCAGTTCTTC

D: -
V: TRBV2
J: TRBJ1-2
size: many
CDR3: CASSERELDGYTF
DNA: TGTGCCAGCAGTGAGCGGGAGCTGGATGGCTACACCTTC

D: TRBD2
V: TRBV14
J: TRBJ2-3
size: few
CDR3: CASSPTRGGRTDTQYF
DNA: TGTGCCAGCAGCCCCACGCGGGGGGGTCGTACAGATACGCAGTATTTT

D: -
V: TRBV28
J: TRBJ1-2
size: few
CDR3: CASSILQGGYTF
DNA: TGTGCCAGCAGCATCCTTCAGGGAGGCTACACCTTC

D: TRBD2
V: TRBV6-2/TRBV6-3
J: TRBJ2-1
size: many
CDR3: CASSYPGLAGPYNEQFF
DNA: TGTGCCAGCAGTTATCCGGGTCTAGCGGGACCCTACAATGAGCAGTTCTTC